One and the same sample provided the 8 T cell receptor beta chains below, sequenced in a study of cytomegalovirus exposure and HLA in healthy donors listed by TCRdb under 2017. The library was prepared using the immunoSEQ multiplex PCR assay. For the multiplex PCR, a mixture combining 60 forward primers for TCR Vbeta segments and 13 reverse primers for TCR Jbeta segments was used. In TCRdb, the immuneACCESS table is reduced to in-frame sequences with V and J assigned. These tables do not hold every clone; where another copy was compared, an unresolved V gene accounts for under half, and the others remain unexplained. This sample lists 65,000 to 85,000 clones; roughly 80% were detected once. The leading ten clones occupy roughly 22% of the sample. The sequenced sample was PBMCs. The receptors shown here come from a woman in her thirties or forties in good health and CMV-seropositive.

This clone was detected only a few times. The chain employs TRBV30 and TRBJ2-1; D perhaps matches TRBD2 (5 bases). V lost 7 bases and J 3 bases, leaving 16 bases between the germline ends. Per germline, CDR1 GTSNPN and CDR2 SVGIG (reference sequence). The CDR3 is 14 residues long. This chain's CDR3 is CASSHPGLYNEQFF. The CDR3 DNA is TGTGCCTCCTCCCACCCTGGACTCTACAATGAGCAGTTCTTC.

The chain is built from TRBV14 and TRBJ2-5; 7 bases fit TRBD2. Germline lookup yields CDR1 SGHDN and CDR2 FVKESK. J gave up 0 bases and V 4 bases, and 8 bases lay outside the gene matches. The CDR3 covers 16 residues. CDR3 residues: CASSRWEGTYQETQYF. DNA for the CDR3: TGTGCCAGCAGCCGCTGGGAGGGAACGTACCAAGAGACCCAGTACTTC.

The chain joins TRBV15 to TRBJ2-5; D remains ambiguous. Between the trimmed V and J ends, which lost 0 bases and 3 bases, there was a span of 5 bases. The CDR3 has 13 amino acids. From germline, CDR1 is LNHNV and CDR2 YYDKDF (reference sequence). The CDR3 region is CATSRDPEETQYF. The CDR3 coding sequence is TGTGCCACCAGCAGAGACCCCGAAGAGACCCAGTACTTC.

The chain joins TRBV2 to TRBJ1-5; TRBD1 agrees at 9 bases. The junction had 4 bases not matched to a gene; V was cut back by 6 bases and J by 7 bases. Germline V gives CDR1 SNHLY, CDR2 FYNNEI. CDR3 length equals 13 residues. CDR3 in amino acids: CASRQGANQPQHF. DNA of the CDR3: TGTGCCAGCAGACAGGGGGCGAACCAGCCCCAGCATTTT.

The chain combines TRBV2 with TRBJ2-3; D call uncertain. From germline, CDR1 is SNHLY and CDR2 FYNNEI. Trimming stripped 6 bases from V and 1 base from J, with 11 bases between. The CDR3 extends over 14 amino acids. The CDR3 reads CASSLFGGTDTQYF. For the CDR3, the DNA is TGTGCCAGCAGCCTCTTTGGAGGCACAGATACGCAGTATTTT. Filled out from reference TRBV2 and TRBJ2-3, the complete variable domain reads EPEVTQTPSHQVTQMGQEVILRCVPISNHLYFYWYRQILGQKVEFLVSFYNNEISEKSEIFDDQFSVERPDGSNFTLKIRSTKLEDSAMYFCASSLFGGTDTQYFGPGTRLTVL.

CDR3 sequence reads: CASSPGYNEQFF. The DNA for the CDR3 is TGCGCCAGCAGCCCAGGATACAATGAGCAGTTCTTC. The rearrangement uses TRBV5-1 and TRBJ2-1; D call uncertain. CDR1 is SGHRS, CDR2 YFSETQ, per germline. Trimming took 4 bases from V and 4 from J, leaving 6 bases between them. This CDR3 region has 12 residues.

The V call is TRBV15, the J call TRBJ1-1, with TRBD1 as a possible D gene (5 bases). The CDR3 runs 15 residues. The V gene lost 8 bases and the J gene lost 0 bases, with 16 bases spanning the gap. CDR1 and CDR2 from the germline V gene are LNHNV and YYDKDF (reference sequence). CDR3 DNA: TGTGCCACCGGCCGATTCGGCAGGGTGAACACTGAAGCTTTCTTT. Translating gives CATGRFGRVNTEAFF.

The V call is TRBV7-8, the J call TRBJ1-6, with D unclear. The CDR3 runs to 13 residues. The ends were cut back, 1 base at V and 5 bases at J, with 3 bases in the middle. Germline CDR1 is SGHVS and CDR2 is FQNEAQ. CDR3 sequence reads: CASSLVNNSPLHF. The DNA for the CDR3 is TGTGCCAGCAGCTTAGTCAATAATTCACCCCTCCACTTT.